Listed below are T cell receptor beta chains from one sample, sequenced in a study of beta chain features in type 1 diabetes. Clones were read by immunoSEQ multiplex PCR, and TCRdb kept only the in-frame ones, dropping some. The profile shows roughly 220,000 clones, roughly 17% of them singletons. Material: naive CD4+ T cells from blood. The receptor source for this set is a man aged 25-45 years with type 1 diabetes. The conserved cysteine and the conserved F or W are not part of the CDR3 here.

V: TRBV6-5
J: TRBJ2-2
CDR3: ASSYLAGGGGELF

V: TRBV7-2
J: TRBJ2-7
CDR3: ASSSSGQGTY

V: TRBV7-7
J: TRBJ2-7
CDR3: ASSLRLAGAYEQY

V: TRBV27
J: TRBJ2-2
CDR3: ASSLLAGGYTGELF

V: TRBV28
J: TRBJ1-1
CDR3: ASRSSQGKAF

V: TRBV4-1
J: TRBJ2-7
CDR3: ASSQDGSGGREQY

V: TRBV30
J: TRBJ2-3
CDR3: AWSVTASSTDTQY

V: TRBV18
J: TRBJ2-2
CDR3: ASTRPSGSTGELF

V: TRBV9
J: TRBJ2-1
CDR3: ASSLHGVLEQF

V: TRBV4-1
J: TRBJ2-1
CDR3: ASSQVSGRENEQF

V: TRBV29-1
J: TRBJ2-7
CDR3: SVGSDYVEQY